The 14 T cell receptor beta chains reported below all come from one sample, sequenced in a study of T cells after yellow fever vaccination. Using its own MiXCR run on the 5' RACE reads, TCRdb lists one record per CDR3 protein. This sample has about 300,000 distinct CDR3 sequences, with around 6.8% found just once. Sequenced material: PBMCs, taken roughly seven weeks after the first yellow fever vaccination. Source of these receptors: a man between 18 and 29 years old who received the YFV17D yellow fever vaccine.

This clonotype was seen a handful of times. V usage is TRBV5-1 and J usage is TRBJ2-1, with D uncertain. V was trimmed by 3 bases and J by 10 bases, leaving 11 bases between them. The CDR3 loop spans 12 amino acids. The germline CDR1 and CDR2 sequences are SGHRS and YFSETQ. In DNA form, the CDR3 reads TGCGCCAGCAGCTCGAACTTAAAGGAGCAGTTCTTC. Protein: CASSSNLKEQFF.

This chain links TRBV7-9 with TRBJ2-1, with D perhaps matching TRBD2 (6 bases). The V gene lost 7 bases and the J gene lost 8 bases, with 18 bases spanning the gap. Germline CDR1 SEHNR, CDR2 FQNEAQ (reference sequence). The CDR3 sequence is 14 residues long. DNA of the CDR3: TGTGCCAGCACTCTGACGTGGGGAGGCGATGAGCAGTTCTTC. It is translated as CASTLTWGGDEQFF.

V and J are TRBV3-1 and TRBJ2-1, with 8 bases aligning to TRBD1. The CDR3 consists of 14 residues. Trimming at V came to 4 bases and at J to 8 bases, leaving 7 bases not matched to a gene. Germline assignment: CDR1 LGHDT and CDR2 YNNKEL (reference sequence). The CDR3 sequence: CASSPGTGPDEQFF. In DNA form, the CDR3 reads TGTGCCAGCAGCCCCGGGACAGGCCCCGATGAGCAGTTCTTC.

The CDR3 DNA reads TGTGCCAGCAGCTCACAGGATGCTAACTATGGCTACACCTTC. It translates to CASSSQDANYGYTF. The chain joins TRBV9 to TRBJ1-2; D perhaps matches TRBD1 (5 bases). V was cut by 4 bases and J by 0 bases, with 10 bases left in between. Germline V CDR1 and CDR2: SGDLS, YYNGEE. There are 14 residues in the CDR3.

The V and J genes are TRBV7-2 and TRBJ2-7, with 8 bases lining up with TRBD2. This CDR3 region has 15 residues. V lost 0 bases and J lost 4; bases outside the gene matches: 5. Germline V gene sequence: CDR1 SGHTA, CDR2 FQGNSA. The CDR3 loop reads CASSLAGRGVYEQYF. The CDR3 DNA follows: TGTGCCAGCAGCTTAGCGGGGCGGGGGGTTTACGAGCAGTACTTC.

The table lists this clonotype with a few counts. The V and J genes are TRBV10-3 and TRBJ2-7; D may correspond to TRBD1 or TRBD2 (5 bases each). The CDR3 loop spans 13 amino acids. Germline V gene sequence: CDR1 ENHRY, CDR2 SYGVKD. With 8 bases removed from V and 2 bases from J, the gap between germline ends came to 13 bases. The CDR3: CAIGGRGAYEQYV. CDR3 DNA: TGTGCCATCGGCGGCCGGGGCGCCTACGAGCAGTACGTC.

This rearrangement joins TRBV15 to TRBJ2-3; D unclear. From germline, CDR1 is LNHNV and CDR2 YYDKDF (reference sequence). Trimming took 0 bases from V and 4 from J, leaving 14 bases between them. This CDR3 is 16 amino acids long. Here the CDR3 DNA reads TGTGCCACCAGCAGAGATCGGTTGGGTCTGGCAGATACGCAGTATTTT. Translated, it gives CATSRDRLGLADTQYF.

This clonotype was observed a few times. The chain joins TRBV28 to TRBJ1-5, with D possibly TRBD1 on 6 matching bases. Germline V lookup: CDR1 MDHEN, CDR2 SYDVKM. Trimming removed 8 bases at V and 10 bases at J, with 18 bases between. The CDR3 contains 13 residues. The CDR3 DNA follows: TGTGCCAGCGTGAGGGGGAGGAATGGCCCCCAGCATTTT. It translates to CASVRGRNGPQHF.

There are a few counts of this clonotype. The rearrangement links TRBV5-1 to TRBJ2-2, with 14 nucleotides matching TRBD2. J lost 7 bases, V lost 2 bases, and 13 bases had no gene match. This CDR3 spans 19 amino acids. Germline-derived CDR1 and CDR2 are SGHRS and YFSETQ. The CDR3 region is CASSFLGTSGGLLGGELFF. For the CDR3, the DNA is TGCGCCAGCAGCTTCCTCGGGACTAGCGGGGGCCTCCTCGGCGGGGAGCTGTTTTTT.

The J gene is TRBJ2-1, the V gene TRBV5-1; 11 positions agree with TRBD2. Germline CDR1 and CDR2: SGHRS and YFSETQ. The ends lost 1 base at V and 0 bases at J; junction bases unmatched: 3. The CDR3 is made up of 17 amino acids. The CDR3 region is CASSLRLAGSSYNEQFF. CDR3 coding DNA: TGCGCCAGCAGCTTGCGACTAGCGGGAAGCTCCTACAATGAGCAGTTCTTC.

This clonotype was found many times. V is TRBV29-1 and J is TRBJ2-3; no reliable D call. The V gene lost 4 bases and the J gene lost 8 bases, with 13 bases spanning the gap. The CDR3 consists of 12 residues. Germline assignment: CDR1 SQVTM and CDR2 ANQGSEA. For the CDR3, the DNA is TGCAGCGTTGGCGGCCCGGGTGGTACGCAGTATTTT. The encoded protein is CSVGGPGGTQYF.

This clonotype was seen repeatedly, ten times or more. V usage is TRBV5-1 and J usage is TRBJ2-4; 16 bases line up with TRBD2. CDR3 length equals 17 residues. Germline-derived CDR1 and CDR2 are SGHRS and YFSETQ. The trim removed 4 bases at V and 4 bases at J, leaving 5 bases unmatched. The CDR3 is CASSAGTSGGGKNIQYF. The CDR3 DNA reads as TGCGCCAGCAGCGCCGGGACTAGCGGGGGGGGGAAAAACATTCAGTACTTC. Variable domain in full (rest from reference TRBV5-1 and TRBJ2-4): KAGVTQTPRYLIKTRGQQVTLSCSPISGHRSVSWYQQTPGQGLQFLFEYFSETQRNKGNFPGRFSGRQFSNSRSEMNVSTLELGDSALYLCASSAGTSGGGKNIQYFGAGTRLSVL.

This chain links TRBV12-3 or TRBV12-4 with TRBJ1-2; D possibly corresponds to TRBD1 (5 bases). The length of the CDR3 is 14 residues. V was trimmed by 3 bases and J by 1 base, leaving 9 bases between them. Written as DNA, the CDR3 is TGTGCCAGCAGTTTTTGGGACGATAACTATGGCTACACCTTC. Translation: CASSFWDDNYGYTF.

J is TRBJ2-1 and V is TRBV15, with D unresolved. Trimming took off 5 bases at V and 6 bases at J, with 17 bases between the two ends. Germline CDR1 and CDR2: LNHNV and YYDKDF (reference sequence). This CDR3 spans 15 amino acids. The DNA for the CDR3 is TGTGCCACCAGCCCTAGGCAGGTGCCCTTCAATGAGCAGTTCTTC. Translated: CATSPRQVPFNEQFF.